This TCR beta chain emerged from a study of regulatory T cells in long-lasting Graves disease. Germline loops: CDR1 LGHDT, CDR2 YNNKEL (reference sequence). After removal of 4 bases from V and 1 base from J, the junction contained 1 base not matched to a gene. The CDR3 is made up of 14 amino acids. Time point described: newly diagnosed GD, antithyroid drugs for less than 3 months. PBMC-extracted RNA yielded the TCR library. This clonotype was detected many times. Building of the TCR beta libraries involved iRepertoire HTBI primers and Arm-PCR of CDR3 regions. TCRdb fed the multiplex PCR reads into MiXCR, producing one record per CDR3 protein. The sample includes 360,000 or so distinct CDR3 sequences, 15% to 20% of them seen just once. These same records also appear under a second study, on T cells in Graves' hyperthyroidism and ophthalmopathy. From that paper: Blood samples included most of the expanded thyroid clonotypes exceeding 0.001.

J is TRBJ2-3 and V is TRBV3-1; 8 nucleotides align to TRBD2. The receptor was derived from a woman under 30 with Graves disease. Sequencing was performed on peripheral blood mononuclear cells (PBMCs), taken at new diagnosis, from a patient treated with antithyroid drugs. CDR3 sequence: CASSRRGGTDTQYF. As DNA, the CDR3 is TGTGCCAGCAGCCGGCGGGGGGGCACAGATACGCAGTATTTT.